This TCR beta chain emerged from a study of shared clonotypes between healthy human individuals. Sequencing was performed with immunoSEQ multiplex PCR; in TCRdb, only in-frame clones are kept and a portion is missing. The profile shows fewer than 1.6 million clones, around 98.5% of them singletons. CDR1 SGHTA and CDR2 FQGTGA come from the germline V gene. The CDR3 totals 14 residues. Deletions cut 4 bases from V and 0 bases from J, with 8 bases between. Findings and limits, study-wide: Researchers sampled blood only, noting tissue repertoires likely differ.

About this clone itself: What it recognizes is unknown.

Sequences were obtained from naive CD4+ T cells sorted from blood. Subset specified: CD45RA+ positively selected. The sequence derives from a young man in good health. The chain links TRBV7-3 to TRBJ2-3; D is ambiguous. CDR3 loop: CASSWSASTDTQYF. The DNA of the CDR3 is TGTGCCAGCAGCTGGTCAGCTAGCACAGATACGCAGTATTTT. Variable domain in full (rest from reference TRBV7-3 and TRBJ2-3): GAGVSQTPSNKVTEKGKYVELRCDPISGHTALYWYRQSLGQGPEFLIYFQGTGAADDSGLPNDRFFAVRPEGSVSTLKIQRTERGDSAVYLCASSWSASTDTQYFGPGTRLTVL.